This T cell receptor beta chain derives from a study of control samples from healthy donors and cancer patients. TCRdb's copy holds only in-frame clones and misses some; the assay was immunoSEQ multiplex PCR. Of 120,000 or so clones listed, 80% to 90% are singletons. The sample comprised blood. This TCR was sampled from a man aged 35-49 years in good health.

CDR3 nucleotide sequence: TGTGCCTGGAGTAAGTTTAGCGGGCCAAACACCGGGGAGCTGTTTTTT. Its translation: CAWSKFSGPNTGELFF. This sequence joins TRBV30 and TRBJ2-2; TRBD2 matches at 7 bases. This CDR3 comprises 16 residues. CDR1 is GTSNPN, CDR2 SVGIG, per germline (reference sequence). With V trimmed by 2 bases and J by 2 bases, 8 bases remained unmatched.